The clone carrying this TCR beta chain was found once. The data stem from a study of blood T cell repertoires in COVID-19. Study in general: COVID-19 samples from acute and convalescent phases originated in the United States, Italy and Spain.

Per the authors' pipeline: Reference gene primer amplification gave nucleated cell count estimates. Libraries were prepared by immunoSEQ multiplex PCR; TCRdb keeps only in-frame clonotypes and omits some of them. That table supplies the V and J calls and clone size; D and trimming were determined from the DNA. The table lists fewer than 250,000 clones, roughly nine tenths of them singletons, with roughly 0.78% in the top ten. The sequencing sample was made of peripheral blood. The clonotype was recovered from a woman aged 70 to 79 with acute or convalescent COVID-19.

Here the CDR3 reads CATSSPGGNNEQFF. In nucleotides, the CDR3 is TGTGCCACCAGTTCGCCAGGGGGGAACAATGAGCAGTTCTTC. This chain links TRBV24-1 with TRBJ2-1; possible D gene TRBD1, 7 bases. CDR3 size: 14 residues. Germline V lookup: CDR1 KGHDR, CDR2 SFDVKD. V lost 6 bases to trimming and J lost 5 bases, with 13 bases between them.